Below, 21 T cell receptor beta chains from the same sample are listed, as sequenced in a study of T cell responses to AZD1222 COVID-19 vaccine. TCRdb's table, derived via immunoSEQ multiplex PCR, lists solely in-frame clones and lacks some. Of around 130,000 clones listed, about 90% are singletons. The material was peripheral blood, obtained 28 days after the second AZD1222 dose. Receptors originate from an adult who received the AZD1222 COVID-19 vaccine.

Here the CDR3 reads CASSLFGRLRGGAGELFF. In DNA form, the CDR3 reads TGTGCCAGCAGCTTGTTTGGTCGATTACGCGGGGGGGCCGGGGAGCTGTTTTTT. The chain combines TRBV7-2 with TRBJ2-2; TRBD2 agrees at 9 bases. Per germline, CDR1 SGHTA and CDR2 FQGNSA. This CDR3 has 18 amino acids. The ends lost 3 bases at V and 6 bases at J; junction bases unmatched: 14.

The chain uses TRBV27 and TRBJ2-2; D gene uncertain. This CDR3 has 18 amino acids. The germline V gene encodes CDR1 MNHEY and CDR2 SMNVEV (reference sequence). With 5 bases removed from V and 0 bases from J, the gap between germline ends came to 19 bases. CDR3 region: CASSANTNYSPNTGELFF. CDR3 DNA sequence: TGTGCCAGCAGTGCGAACACGAACTATTCCCCGAACACCGGGGAGCTGTTTTTT.

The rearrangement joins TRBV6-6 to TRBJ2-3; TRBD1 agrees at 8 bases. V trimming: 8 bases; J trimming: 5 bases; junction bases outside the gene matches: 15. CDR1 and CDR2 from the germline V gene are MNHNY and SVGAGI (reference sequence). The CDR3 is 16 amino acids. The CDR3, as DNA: TGTGCCAGCCGAAACCCAACAGGGGGGCCCAGAGATACGCAGTATTTT. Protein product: CASRNPTGGPRDTQYF.

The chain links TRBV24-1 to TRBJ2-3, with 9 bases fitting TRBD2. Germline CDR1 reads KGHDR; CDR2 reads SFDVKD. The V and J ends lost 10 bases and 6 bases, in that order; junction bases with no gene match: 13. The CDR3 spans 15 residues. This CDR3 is CATNDSGSGSDTQYF. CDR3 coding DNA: TGTGCCACTAACGACTCGGGTAGCGGGAGCGATACGCAGTATTTT.

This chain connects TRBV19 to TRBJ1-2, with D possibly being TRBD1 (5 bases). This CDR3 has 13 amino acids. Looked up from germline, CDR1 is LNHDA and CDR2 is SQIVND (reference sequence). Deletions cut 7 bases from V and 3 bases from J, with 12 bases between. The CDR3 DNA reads TGTGCCAGTAAAAGGGGCGGAGACTATGGCTACACCTTC. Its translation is CASKRGGDYGYTF. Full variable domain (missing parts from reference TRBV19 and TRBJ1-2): DGGITQSPKYLFRKEGQNVTLSCEQNLNHDAMYWYRQDPGQGLRLIYYSQIVNDFQKGDIAEGYSVSREKKESFPLTVTSAQKNPTAFYLCASKRGGDYGYTFGSGTRLTVV.

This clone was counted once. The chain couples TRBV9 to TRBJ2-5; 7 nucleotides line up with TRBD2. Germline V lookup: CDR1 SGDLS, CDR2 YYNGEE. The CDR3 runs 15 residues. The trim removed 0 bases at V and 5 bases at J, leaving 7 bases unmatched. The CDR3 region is CASSVAGGEVETQYF. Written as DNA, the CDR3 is TGTGCCAGCAGCGTAGCTGGGGGGGAGGTGGAGACCCAGTACTTC.

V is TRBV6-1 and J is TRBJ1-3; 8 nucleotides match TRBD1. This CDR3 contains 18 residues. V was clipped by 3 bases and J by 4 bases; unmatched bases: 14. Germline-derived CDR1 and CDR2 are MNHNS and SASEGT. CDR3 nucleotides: TGTGCCAGCAGTGAGTTATGGGACAGGCGGCTATCAGGAAACACCATATATTTT. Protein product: CASSELWDRRLSGNTIYF.

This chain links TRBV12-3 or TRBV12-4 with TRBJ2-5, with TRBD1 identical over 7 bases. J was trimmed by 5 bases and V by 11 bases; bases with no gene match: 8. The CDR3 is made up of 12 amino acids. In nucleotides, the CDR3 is TGTGCCTCCAGGGACAGAGGGGAGACCCAGTACTTC. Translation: CASRDRGETQYF.

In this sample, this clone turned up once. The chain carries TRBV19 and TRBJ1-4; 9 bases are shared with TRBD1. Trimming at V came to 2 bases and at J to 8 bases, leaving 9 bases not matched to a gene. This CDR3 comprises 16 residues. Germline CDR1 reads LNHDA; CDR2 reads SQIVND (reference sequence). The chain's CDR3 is CASSILPGQGYEKLFF. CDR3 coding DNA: TGTGCCAGTAGTATACTCCCGGGACAGGGATACGAAAAACTGTTTTTT.

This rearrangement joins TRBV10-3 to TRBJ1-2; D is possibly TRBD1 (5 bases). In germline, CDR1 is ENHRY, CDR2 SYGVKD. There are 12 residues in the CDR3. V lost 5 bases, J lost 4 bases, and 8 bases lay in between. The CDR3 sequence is CAISPTGYGYTF. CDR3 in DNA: TGTGCCATCAGTCCTACAGGCTATGGCTACACCTTC.

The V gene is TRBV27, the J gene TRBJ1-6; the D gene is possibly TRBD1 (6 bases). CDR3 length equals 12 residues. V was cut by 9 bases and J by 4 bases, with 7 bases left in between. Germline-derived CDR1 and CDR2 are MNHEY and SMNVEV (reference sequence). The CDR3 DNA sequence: TGTGCCAGTGGACAGTATAATTCACCCCTCCACTTT. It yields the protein CASGQYNSPLHF.

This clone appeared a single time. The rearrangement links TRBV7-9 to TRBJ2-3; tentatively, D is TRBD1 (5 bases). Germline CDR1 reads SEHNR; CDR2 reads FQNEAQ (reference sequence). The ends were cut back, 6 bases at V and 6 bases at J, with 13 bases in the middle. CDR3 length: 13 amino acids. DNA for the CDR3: TGTGCCAGCAGTCATGGGGCGGCTGATACGCAGTATTTT. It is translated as CASSHGAADTQYF.

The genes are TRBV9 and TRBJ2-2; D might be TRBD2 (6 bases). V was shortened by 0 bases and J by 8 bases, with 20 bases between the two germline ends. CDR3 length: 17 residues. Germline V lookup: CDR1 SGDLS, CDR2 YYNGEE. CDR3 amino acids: CASSVGSSGVFMGELFF. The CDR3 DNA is TGTGCCAGCAGCGTAGGGAGTAGCGGAGTATTCATGGGGGAGCTGTTTTTT.

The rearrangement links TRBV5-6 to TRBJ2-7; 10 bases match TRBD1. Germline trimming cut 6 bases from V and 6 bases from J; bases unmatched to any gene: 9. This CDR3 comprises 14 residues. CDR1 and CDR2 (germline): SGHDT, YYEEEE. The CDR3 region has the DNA TGTGCCAGCACCCTGTACGGGACAGGGGTCGAGCAGTACGTC. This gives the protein CASTLYGTGVEQYV.

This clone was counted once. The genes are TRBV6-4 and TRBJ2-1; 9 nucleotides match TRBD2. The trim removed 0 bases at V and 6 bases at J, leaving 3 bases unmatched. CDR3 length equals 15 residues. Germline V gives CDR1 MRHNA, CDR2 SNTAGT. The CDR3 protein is CASSDSSGSPNEQFF. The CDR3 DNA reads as TGTGCCAGCAGTGACTCTAGCGGGAGTCCCAATGAGCAGTTCTTC.

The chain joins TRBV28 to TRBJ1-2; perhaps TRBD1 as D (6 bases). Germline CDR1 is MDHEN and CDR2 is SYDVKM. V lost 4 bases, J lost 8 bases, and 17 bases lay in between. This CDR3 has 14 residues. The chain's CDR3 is CASSSEQGWGGYTF. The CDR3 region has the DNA TGTGCCAGCAGTTCCGAACAGGGATGGGGGGGCTACACCTTC.

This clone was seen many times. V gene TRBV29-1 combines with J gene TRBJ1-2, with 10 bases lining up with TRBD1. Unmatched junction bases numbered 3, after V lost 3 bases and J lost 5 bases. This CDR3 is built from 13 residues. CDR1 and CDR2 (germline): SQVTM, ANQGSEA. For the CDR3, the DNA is TGCAGCGTTGATAGGACAGGGGGGTATGGCTACACCTTC. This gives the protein CSVDRTGGYGYTF.

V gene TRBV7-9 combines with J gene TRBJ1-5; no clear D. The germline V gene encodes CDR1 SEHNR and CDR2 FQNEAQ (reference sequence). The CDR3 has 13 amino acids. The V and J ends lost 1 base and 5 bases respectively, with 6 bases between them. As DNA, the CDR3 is TGTGCCAGCAGCTTAGACCTCCATCAGCCCCAGCATTTT. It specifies CASSLDLHQPQHF.

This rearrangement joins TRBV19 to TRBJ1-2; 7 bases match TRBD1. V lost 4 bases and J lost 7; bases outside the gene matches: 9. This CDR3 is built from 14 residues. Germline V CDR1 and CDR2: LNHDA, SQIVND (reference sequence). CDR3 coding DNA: TGTGCCAGTAGTAAAACAGGGGAACTAGGTGGCTACACCTTC. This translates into CASSKTGELGGYTF.

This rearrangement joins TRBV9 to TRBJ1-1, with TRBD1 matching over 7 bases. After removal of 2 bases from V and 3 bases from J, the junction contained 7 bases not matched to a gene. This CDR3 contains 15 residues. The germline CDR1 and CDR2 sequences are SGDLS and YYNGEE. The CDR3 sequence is CASSVSPTGYTEAFF. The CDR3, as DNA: TGTGCCAGCAGCGTTTCACCGACAGGGTACACTGAAGCTTTCTTT. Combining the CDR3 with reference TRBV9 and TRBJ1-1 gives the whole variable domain DSGVTQTPKHLITATGQRVTLRCSPRSGDLSVYWYQQSLDQGLQFLIQYYNGEERAKGNILERFSAQQFPDLHSELNLSSLELGDSALYFCASSVSPTGYTEAFFGQGTRLTVV.

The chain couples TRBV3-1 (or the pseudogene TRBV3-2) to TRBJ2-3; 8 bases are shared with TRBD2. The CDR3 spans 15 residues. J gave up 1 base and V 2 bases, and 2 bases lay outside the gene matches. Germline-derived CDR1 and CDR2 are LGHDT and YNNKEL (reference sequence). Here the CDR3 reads CASSQLAGRTDTQYF. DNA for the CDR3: TGTGCCAGCAGCCAACTAGCGGGTCGCACAGATACGCAGTATTTT.